The clone carrying this T cell receptor (beta chain) turned up a few times. Its antigen is as yet unknown. Germline CDR1 reads MNHEY; CDR2 reads SVGEGT. The V and J ends lost 0 bases and 1 base respectively, with 22 bases between them. CDR3 length: 20 amino acids. The data were obtained in a study of T-cell reconstitution after alpha-beta-depleted transplantation in children. Study-wide points: Newly produced T cells mostly provided counts and TCRbeta diversity after one year, as hyperexpanded clones declined. Several hundred graft clones that had expanded were reportedly the source of alpha-beta T cells about two months after transplant. Recipient T cells and thymic progenitors that survived gave rise to the high TCRbeta diversity observed at day 60 in some patients.

Unique molecular identifiers featured in how the TCRbeta library was prepared. In TCRdb, the PCR reads were re-called with MiXCR into one record per CDR3 protein. The sample carries approximately 1,000,000 distinct CDR3 sequences, roughly 29% recorded once. The chain recombines TRBV6-2 or TRBV6-3 with TRBJ2-1, with TRBD2 as a possible D gene (6 bases). The origin of this receptor is a boy in the first two years of life who had a stem cell transplant for SCID, so the T cells may come from the graft donor. The specimen was PBMCs, mostly from graft donor cells, collected 360 days after TCRalphabeta/CD19-depleted stem cell transplant. The CDR3 coding sequence is TGTGCCAGCAGTTACTCGATGGGTAGGCGGGCGGCGGGATCCTACAATGAGCAGTTCTTC. Its translation is CASSYSMGRRAAGSYNEQFF.